The next 12 T cell receptor beta chains were all read from a single sample in a study of cytomegalovirus exposure and HLA in healthy donors. PCR involved 60 Vbeta and 13 Jbeta primers. Produced via immunoSEQ multiplex PCR; TCRdb's table is partial and in-frame only. The sample table includes about 200,000 clones. Source material: PBMCs. The receptors originated from a boy aged 10-17 years in good health and CMV-seronegative.

The chain uses TRBV19 and TRBJ2-3; TRBD1 is a possible D gene (6 bases). V was trimmed by 10 bases and J by 1 base, leaving 15 bases between them. The CDR3 consists of 14 residues. CDR1 LNHDA and CDR2 SQIVND come from the germline V gene (reference sequence). In nucleotides, the CDR3 is TGTGCCACACAAACAGGGCCGGGCACAGATACGCAGTATTTT. It codes for CATQTGPGTDTQYF.

The V and J genes are TRBV7-2 and TRBJ1-2, with 8 bases identical to TRBD1. From germline, CDR1 is SGHTA and CDR2 FQGNSA. Trimming took 5 bases from V and 4 from J; bases not matched to a gene: 6. The CDR3 is 14 amino acids. The CDR3 bases are TGTGCCAGCAGCGGGCGGACAGGGCGCTATGGCTACACCTTC. Its translation is CASSGRTGRYGYTF.

V usage is TRBV7-2 and J usage is TRBJ2-1; 7 nucleotides agree with TRBD2. From germline, CDR1 is SGHTA and CDR2 FQGNSA. The CDR3 extends over 12 amino acids. V shed 3 bases and J 9 bases; nucleotides not matched to a gene: 2. The DNA of the CDR3 is TGTGCCAGCAGCTTTGGGAGGGGTGAGCAGTTCTTC. It specifies CASSFGRGEQFF.

This chain links TRBV27 with TRBJ2-3; 10 nucleotides line up with TRBD2. The germline V gene encodes CDR1 MNHEY and CDR2 SMNVEV (reference sequence). J gave up 0 bases and V 6 bases, and 6 bases lay outside the gene matches. The CDR3 is 16 residues long. The CDR3 region has the DNA TGTGCCAGCAGGCGGACTAGCGGTACTAGCACAGATACGCAGTATTTT. Protein product: CASRRTSGTSTDTQYF.

The chain carries TRBV4-1 and TRBJ2-3; TRBD2 matches 7 bases. The length of the CDR3 is 20 residues. Losses at the gene ends were 0 bases for V and 0 bases for J; bases not matched to a gene: 15. Per germline, CDR1 MGHRA and CDR2 YSYEKL. CDR3 amino acids: CASSQDRMARPSGSTDTQYF. CDR3 coding DNA: TGCGCCAGCAGCCAAGATCGGATGGCCAGGCCTAGCGGCAGCACAGATACGCAGTATTTT.

This rearrangement joins TRBV11-2 to TRBJ2-7; D is undetermined. From germline, CDR1 is SGHAT and CDR2 FQNNGV. This CDR3 is 16 amino acids long. With 1 base removed from V and 0 bases from J, the gap between germline ends came to 13 bases. The CDR3 DNA is TGTGCCAGCAGCTTAGGGAGCGCCGAGTTCTCCTACGAGCAGTACTTC. Amino acids: CASSLGSAEFSYEQYF.

This sequence joins TRBV2 and TRBJ1-5; D may be TRBD1 (6 bases). The V gene's germline CDR1 is SNHLY and CDR2 FYNNEI. With 3 bases removed from V and 3 bases from J, the gap between germline ends came to 9 bases. This CDR3 spans 14 amino acids. CDR3 in DNA: TGTGCCAGCAGTGATTGGGACACCAATCAGCCCCAGCATTTT. Translated: CASSDWDTNQPQHF.

The V gene is TRBV7-9, the J gene TRBJ1-3; D not certain. The V end was cut by 1 base, the J end by 0 bases, with 7 bases between. CDR3 length: 15 amino acids. Germline V gene lookup returns CDR1 SEHNR and CDR2 FQNEAQ (reference sequence). For the CDR3, the DNA is TGTGCCAGCAGCTTAGGAGATCTCTCTGGAAACACCATATATTTT. Its translation is CASSLGDLSGNTIYF.

The chain uses TRBV2 and TRBJ2-3, with TRBD2 identical over 10 bases. V was pared by 5 bases and J by 3 bases, with 5 bases of the junction left unmatched. CDR3 length: 15 amino acids. Looked up from germline, CDR1 is SNHLY and CDR2 is FYNNEI. This CDR3 is CASSSSGGATDTQYF. The CDR3 DNA sequence: TGTGCCAGCAGTTCTAGCGGGGGTGCAACAGATACGCAGTATTTT.

The chain joins TRBV20-1 to TRBJ2-3; D is unclear. The CDR3 is 10 residues long. The ends were cut back, 3 bases at V and 5 bases at J, with 3 bases in the middle. Germline CDR1 reads DFQATT; CDR2 reads SNEGSKA (reference sequence). In nucleotides, the CDR3 is TGCAGTGCTAGCGTAGATACGCAGTATTTT. Translated, it gives CSASVDTQYF.

V usage is TRBV6-6 and J usage is TRBJ2-3; TRBD1 agrees at 7 bases. The CDR3 has 14 amino acids. V lost 6 bases to trimming and J lost 2 bases; unmatched junction nucleotides: 5. The germline V gene has CDR1 MNHNY and CDR2 SVGAGI (reference sequence). CDR3 residues: CASSPGQVTDTQYF. The CDR3 region has the DNA TGTGCCAGCAGCCCAGGACAGGTCACAGATACGCAGTATTTT.

As to this clone: The conserved closing phenylalanine or tryptophan is absent in this CDR3, likely reflecting a read error. The rearrangement uses TRBV6-1 and TRBJ1-2; no reliable D call. Trimming pared 8 bases from V and 2 bases from J, leaving 15 bases between. CDR1 is MNHNS and CDR2 is SASEGT in the germline V gene. The CDR3 runs to 14 residues. CDR3 in amino acids: CASGERLANYGYTL. The CDR3 region has the DNA TGTGCCAGCGGGGAGAGACTAGCCAACTATGGCTACACCCTC.